The text below deals with one T cell receptor (beta chain). CDR3 length equals 17 residues. Per the germline V gene, CDR1 is SQVTM and CDR2 is ANQGSEA. V shed 1 base and J 4 bases; nucleotides not matched to a gene: 14. In TCRdb, the 5' RACE reads were re-called with MiXCR into one record per CDR3 protein. Of about 240,000 distinct CDR3 sequences detected, 7.5% appear once; the ten largest clones hold around 5%. This sample is drawn from a study of identical twins. This same sample was also part of a study on yellow fever vaccine responses in identical twins.

The receptor was derived from a woman aged 18 to 35 in good health. The chain couples TRBV29-1 to TRBJ2-5, with TRBD2 matching over 8 bases. Sequenced sample: CD8+ T cells sorted from blood. CDR3 amino acids: CSVEGGLAGTRIETQYF. The CDR3 nucleotides are TGCAGCGTTGAAGGAGGTTTAGCGGGAACTCGGATAGAGACCCAGTACTTC.